The entry that follows covers one T cell receptor (beta chain) sequence. Its antigen is still unknown. The CDR3 does not close with the conserved phenylalanine or tryptophan, likely indicating a read error. These data are taken from a study of early stage breast cancer tumors. This table comes from immunoSEQ multiplex PCR, and its TCRdb copy is limited to in-frame clones, with some not included. The sample records approximately 54,000 clones, approximately 78% being singletons. V was pared by 0 bases and J by 6 bases, with 5 bases of the junction left unmatched. The length of the CDR3 is 15 residues. Germline CDR1 reads SGHRS; CDR2 reads YFSETQ. Study results and caveats: Compared with adjacent normal breast, tumors showed about 2.4-fold denser, more clonal T cells.

What was sequenced was blood. The chain combines TRBV5-1 with TRBJ2-3, with 9 nucleotides matching TRBD2. The receptor's source is a person in their 40s with breast cancer. The CDR3 sequence: CASSLGAGGADTQYL. The CDR3 DNA reads as TGCGCCAGCAGCTTGGGAGCGGGAGGAGCGGATACGCAGTATCTT.